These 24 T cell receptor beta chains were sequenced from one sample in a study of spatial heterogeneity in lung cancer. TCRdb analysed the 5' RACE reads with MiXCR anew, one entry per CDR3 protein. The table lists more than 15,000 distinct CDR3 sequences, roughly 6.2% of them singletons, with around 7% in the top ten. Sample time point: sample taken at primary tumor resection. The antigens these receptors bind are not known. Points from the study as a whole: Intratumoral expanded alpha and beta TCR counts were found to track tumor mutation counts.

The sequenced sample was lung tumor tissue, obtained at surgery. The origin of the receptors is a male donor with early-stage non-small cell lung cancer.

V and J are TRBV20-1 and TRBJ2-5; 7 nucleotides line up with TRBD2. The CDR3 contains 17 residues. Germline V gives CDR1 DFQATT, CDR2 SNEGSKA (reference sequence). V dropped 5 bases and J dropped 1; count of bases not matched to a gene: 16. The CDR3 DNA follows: TGCAGTGCTCTCCATCCTCCCGGGCGGGGGAGCCAAGAGACCCAGTACTTC. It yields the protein CSALHPPGRGSQETQYF.

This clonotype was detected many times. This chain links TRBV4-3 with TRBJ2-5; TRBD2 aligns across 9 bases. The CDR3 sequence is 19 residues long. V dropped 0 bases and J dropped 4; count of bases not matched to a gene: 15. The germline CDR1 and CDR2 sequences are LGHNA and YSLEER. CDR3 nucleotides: TGCGCCAGCAGCCAAGAGCCTGGTAACGGCGGGGGGGCCTTAGAGACCCAGTACTTC. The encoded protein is CASSQEPGNGGGALETQYF.

For the CDR3, the DNA is TGCAGTGCTTTACCCGGGACTAGCGGATTCAGGGATACGCAGTATTTT. Protein product: CSALPGTSGFRDTQYF. The rearrangement joins TRBV20-1 to TRBJ2-3, with 11 bases aligning to TRBD2. CDR1 is DFQATT, CDR2 SNEGSKA, per germline (reference sequence). This CDR3 is built from 16 residues. J lost 6 bases, V lost 5 bases, and 13 bases had no gene match.

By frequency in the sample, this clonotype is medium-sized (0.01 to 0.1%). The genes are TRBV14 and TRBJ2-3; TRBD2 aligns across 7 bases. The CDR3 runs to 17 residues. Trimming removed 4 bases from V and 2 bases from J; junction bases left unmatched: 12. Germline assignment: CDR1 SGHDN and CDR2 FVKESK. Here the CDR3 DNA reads TGTGCCAGCAGCCCTCTAGGGACTATCCCGGACACAGATACGCAGTATTTT. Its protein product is CASSPLGTIPDTDTQYF.

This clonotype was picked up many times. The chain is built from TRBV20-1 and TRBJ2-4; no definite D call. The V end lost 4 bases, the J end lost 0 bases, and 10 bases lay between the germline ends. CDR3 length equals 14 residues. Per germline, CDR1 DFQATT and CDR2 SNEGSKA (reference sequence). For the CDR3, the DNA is TGCAGTGCTACCCCAGCTACAGCCAAAAACATTCAGTACTTC. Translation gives CSATPATAKNIQYF.

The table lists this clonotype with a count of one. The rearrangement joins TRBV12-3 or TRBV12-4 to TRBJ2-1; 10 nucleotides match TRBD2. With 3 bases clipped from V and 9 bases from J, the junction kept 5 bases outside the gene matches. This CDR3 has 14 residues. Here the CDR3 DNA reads TGTGCCAGCAGTTTTAGCGGGGGGCCGAGTGAGCAGTTCTTC. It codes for CASSFSGGPSEQFF.

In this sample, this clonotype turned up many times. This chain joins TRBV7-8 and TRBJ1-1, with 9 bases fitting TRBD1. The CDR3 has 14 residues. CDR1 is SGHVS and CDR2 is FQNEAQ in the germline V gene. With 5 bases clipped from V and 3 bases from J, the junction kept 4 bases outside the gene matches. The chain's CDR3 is CASSLQGAHTEAFF. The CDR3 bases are TGTGCCAGCAGCCTACAGGGGGCCCACACTGAAGCTTTCTTT.

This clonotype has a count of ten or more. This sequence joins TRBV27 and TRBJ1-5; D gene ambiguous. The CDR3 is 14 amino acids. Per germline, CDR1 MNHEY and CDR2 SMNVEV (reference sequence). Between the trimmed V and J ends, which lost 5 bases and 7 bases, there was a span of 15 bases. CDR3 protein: CASSRRPPLQPQHF. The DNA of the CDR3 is TGTGCCAGCAGTCGCCGCCCCCCCTTGCAGCCCCAGCATTTT.

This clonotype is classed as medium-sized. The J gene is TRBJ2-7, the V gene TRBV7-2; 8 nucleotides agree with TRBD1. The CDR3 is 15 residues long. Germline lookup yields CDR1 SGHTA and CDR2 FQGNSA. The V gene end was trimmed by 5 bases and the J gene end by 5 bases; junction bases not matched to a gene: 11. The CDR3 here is CASSPGGPTRNEQYF. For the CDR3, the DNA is TGTGCCAGCAGCCCAGGGGGCCCTACTAGGAACGAGCAGTACTTC.

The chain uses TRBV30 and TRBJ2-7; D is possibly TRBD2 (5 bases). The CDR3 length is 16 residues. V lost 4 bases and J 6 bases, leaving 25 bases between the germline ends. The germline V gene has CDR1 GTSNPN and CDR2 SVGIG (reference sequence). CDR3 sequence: CAWISPTGSYPREQYF. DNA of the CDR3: TGTGCCTGGATAAGTCCCACTGGGAGTTACCCTCGCGAGCAGTACTTC.

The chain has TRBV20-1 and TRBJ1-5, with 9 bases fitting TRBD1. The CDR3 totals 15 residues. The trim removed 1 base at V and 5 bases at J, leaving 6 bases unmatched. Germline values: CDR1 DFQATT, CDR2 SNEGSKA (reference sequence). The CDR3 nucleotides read TGCAGTGCTAGAGGGGACAGGGCCGTGGATCAGCCCCAGCATTTT. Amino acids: CSARGDRAVDQPQHF.

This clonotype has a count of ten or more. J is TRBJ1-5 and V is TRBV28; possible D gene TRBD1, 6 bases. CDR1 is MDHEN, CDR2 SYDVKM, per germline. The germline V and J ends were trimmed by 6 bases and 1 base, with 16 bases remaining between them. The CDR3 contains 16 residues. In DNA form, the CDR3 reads TGTGCCAGCAGCATTCAGGGGAGAATGAGCAATCAGCCCCAGCATTTT. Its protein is CASSIQGRMSNQPQHF.

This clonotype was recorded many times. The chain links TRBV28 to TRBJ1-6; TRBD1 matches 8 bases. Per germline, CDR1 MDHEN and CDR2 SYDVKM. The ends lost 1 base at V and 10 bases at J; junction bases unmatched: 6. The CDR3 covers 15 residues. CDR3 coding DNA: TGTGCCAGCAGTTTATTGGACAGGGACGGATCACCCCTCCACTTT. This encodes CASSLLDRDGSPLHF.

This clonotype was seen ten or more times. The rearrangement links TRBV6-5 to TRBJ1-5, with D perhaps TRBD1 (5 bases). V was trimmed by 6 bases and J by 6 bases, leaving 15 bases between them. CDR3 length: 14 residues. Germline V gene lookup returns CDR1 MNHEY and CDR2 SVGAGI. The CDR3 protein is CASSLGRAGQPQHF. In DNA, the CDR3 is TGTGCCAGCAGCCTTGGCAGGGCAGGTCAGCCCCAGCATTTT.

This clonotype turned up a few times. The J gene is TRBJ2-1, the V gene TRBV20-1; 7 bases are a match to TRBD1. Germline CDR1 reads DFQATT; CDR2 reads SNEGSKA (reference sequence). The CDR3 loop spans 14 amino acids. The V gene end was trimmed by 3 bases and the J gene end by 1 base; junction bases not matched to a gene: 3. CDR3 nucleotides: TGCAGTGCTAGGGACAGGCAATCCTACAATGAGCAGTTCTTC. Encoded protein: CSARDRQSYNEQFF.

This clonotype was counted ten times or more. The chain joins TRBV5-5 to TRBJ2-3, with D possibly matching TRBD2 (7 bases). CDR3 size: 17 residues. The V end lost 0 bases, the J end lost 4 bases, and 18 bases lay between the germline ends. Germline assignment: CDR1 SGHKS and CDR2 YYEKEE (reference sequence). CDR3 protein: CASSLASLGGAPDTQYF. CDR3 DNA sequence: TGTGCCAGCAGCTTGGCCTCATTGGGGGGGGCCCCAGATACGCAGTATTTT. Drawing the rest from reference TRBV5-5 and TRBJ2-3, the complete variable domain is DAGVTQSPTHLIKTRGQQVTLRCSPISGHKSVSWYQQVLGQGPQFIFQYYEKEERGRGNFPDRFSARQFPNYSSELNVNALLLGDSALYLCASSLASLGGAPDTQYFGPGTRLTVL.

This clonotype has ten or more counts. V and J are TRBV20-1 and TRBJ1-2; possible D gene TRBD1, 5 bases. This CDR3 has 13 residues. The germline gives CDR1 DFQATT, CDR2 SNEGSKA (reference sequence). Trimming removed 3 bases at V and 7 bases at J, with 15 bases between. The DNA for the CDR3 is TGCAGTGCTAGTTTGGACAACGGTCTTGGCTACACCTTC. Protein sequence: CSASLDNGLGYTF.

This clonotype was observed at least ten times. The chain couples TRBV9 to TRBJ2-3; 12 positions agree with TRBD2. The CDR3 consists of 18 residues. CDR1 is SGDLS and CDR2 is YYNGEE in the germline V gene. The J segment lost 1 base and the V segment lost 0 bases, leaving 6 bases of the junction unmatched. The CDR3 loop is CASSVGSLAGGRTDTQYF. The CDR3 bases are TGTGCCAGCAGCGTAGGGTCGCTAGCGGGAGGGCGCACAGATACGCAGTATTTT.

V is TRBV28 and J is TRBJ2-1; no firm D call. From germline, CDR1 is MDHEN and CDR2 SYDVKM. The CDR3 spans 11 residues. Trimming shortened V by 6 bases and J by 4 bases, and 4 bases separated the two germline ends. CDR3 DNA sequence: TGTGCCAGCAGCCGATACAATGAGCAGTTCTTC. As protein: CASSRYNEQFF.

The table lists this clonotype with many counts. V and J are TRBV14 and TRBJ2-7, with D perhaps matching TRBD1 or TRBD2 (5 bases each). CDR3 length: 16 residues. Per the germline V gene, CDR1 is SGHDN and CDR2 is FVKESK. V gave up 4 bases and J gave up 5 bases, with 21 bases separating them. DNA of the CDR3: TGTGCCAGCAGCCCGCCCGGCTTCGGGGCCCCCCACGAGCAGTACTTC. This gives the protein CASSPPGFGAPHEQYF.

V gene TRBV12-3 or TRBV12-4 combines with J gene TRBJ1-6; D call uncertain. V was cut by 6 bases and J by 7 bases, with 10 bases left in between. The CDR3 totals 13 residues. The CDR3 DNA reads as TGTGCCAGCAGGGGTTTGGGGAATTCACCCCTCCACTTT. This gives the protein CASRGLGNSPLHF.

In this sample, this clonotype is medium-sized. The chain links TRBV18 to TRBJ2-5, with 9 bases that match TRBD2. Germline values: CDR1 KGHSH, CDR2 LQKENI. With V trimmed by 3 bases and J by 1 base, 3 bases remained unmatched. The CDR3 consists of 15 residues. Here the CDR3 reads CASSPGAGGQETQYF. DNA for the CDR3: TGTGCCAGCTCACCTGGAGCGGGAGGCCAAGAGACCCAGTACTTC.

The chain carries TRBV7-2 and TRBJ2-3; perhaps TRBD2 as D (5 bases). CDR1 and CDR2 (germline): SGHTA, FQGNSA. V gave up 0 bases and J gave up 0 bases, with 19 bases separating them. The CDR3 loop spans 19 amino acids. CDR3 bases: TGTGCCAGCAGCTTAGCGAGAAGCGGACGTATTGGGAGCACAGATACGCAGTATTTT. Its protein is CASSLARSGRIGSTDTQYF.

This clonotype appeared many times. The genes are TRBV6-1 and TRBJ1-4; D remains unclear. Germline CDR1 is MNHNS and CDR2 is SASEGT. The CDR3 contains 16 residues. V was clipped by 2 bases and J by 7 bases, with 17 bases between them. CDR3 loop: CASSELPPKGSEKLFF. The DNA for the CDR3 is TGTGCCAGCAGTGAACTTCCACCCAAAGGGAGTGAAAAACTGTTTTTT.